The entry that follows covers one TCR beta chain sequence. These data belong to a study of blood T cell repertoires in COVID-19. Study-wide context: Donors in the United States, Italy and Spain gave samples during acute or convalescent COVID-19.

Method: immunoSEQ multiplex PCR; TCRdb's copy keeps in-frame clones and lacks some. The data hold 250,000 to 300,000 clones, with approximately 91% observed a single time. This CDR3 comprises 16 residues. Germline CDR1 is LGHNA and CDR2 is YSLEER. Trimming removed 0 bases from V and 8 bases from J, with 16 bases in between. Sequenced material: PBMCs or T cells enriched from blood (not recorded which). The V and J genes are TRBV4-3 and TRBJ1-4; D remains unclear. The clonotype originates from a woman aged 25 to 39 who had recovered from COVID-19. The CDR3 DNA reads TGCGCCAGCAGCCAAGATATGCGGGGTGCTTGGGAAAAACTGTTTTTT. The encoded protein is CASSQDMRGAWEKLFF.